Shown below are 15 T cell receptor beta chains from a single sample sequenced in a study of T cells after yellow fever vaccination. TCRdb passed the 5' RACE reads through MiXCR, listing each CDR3 protein once. The sample lists a few hundred thousand distinct CDR3 sequences, more than 9% occurring once. The sample consisted of PBMCs, taken on the day of the first yellow fever vaccination. The receptor source for this set is a man younger than 35 who received the YFV17D yellow fever vaccine.

CDR3 in amino acids: CASSQPGYNEQFF. The CDR3, as DNA: TGCGCCAGCAGCCAACCGGGGTACAATGAGCAGTTCTTC. This rearrangement joins TRBV4-1 to TRBJ2-1, with D perhaps TRBD2 (5 bases). The ends were cut back, 2 bases at V and 4 bases at J, with 6 bases in the middle. Per the germline V gene, CDR1 is MGHRA and CDR2 is YSYEKL. This CDR3 spans 13 amino acids.

The rearrangement joins TRBV27 to TRBJ1-2, with 7 bases aligning to TRBD1. Germline V CDR1 and CDR2: MNHEY, SMNVEV (reference sequence). The V and J ends lost 0 bases and 7 bases, in that order; junction bases with no gene match: 8. The CDR3 is made up of 15 amino acids. CDR3 DNA: TGTGCCAGCAGTTTATCTTACGACAGGGTCGGTGGCTACACCTTC. Translating gives CASSLSYDRVGGYTF.

This clonotype was counted only a few times. The rearrangement uses TRBV7-9 and TRBJ2-7; maybe TRBD2 (6 bases). Per germline, CDR1 SEHNR and CDR2 FQNEAQ (reference sequence). The CDR3 extends over 15 amino acids. V dropped 2 bases and J dropped 5 bases, with 16 bases sitting between them. In DNA form, the CDR3 reads TGTGCCAGCAGCTTAATGCGAATCGGAGGGGACGAGCAGTACTTC. Residues: CASSLMRIGGDEQYF.

This clonotype was seen only a few times. The CDR3 DNA reads TGCAGCGTTGAAGATAATAACTATGGCTACACCTTC. Protein sequence: CSVEDNNYGYTF. This chain connects TRBV29-1 to TRBJ1-2; D gene uncertain. This CDR3 has 12 amino acids. Germline CDR1 and CDR2: SQVTM and ANQGSEA. Trimming took off 0 bases at V and 1 base at J, with 3 bases between the two ends.

In this sample, this clonotype turned up a few times. The V gene is TRBV9, the J gene TRBJ2-1; maybe TRBD2 (6 bases). This CDR3 is 13 amino acids long. CDR1 is SGDLS, CDR2 YYNGEE, per germline. V shed 0 bases and J shed 9 bases, with 10 bases lying between them. CDR3 DNA sequence: TGTGCCAGCAGCGTAGTTTGGGGAGGTGAGCAGTTCTTC. Translated: CASSVVWGGEQFF. Full variable domain (missing parts from reference TRBV9 and TRBJ2-1): DSGVTQTPKHLITATGQRVTLRCSPRSGDLSVYWYQQSLDQGLQFLIQYYNGEERAKGNILERFSAQQFPDLHSELNLSSLELGDSALYFCASSVVWGGEQFFGPGTRLTVL.

Only a few counts were recorded for this clonotype. One junction end does not reproduce the germline sequence, and a read error may be involved. The chain has TRBV20-1 and TRBJ1-5, with D perhaps TRBD1 (5 bases). CDR3 size: 16 residues. Germline CDR1 reads DFQATT; CDR2 reads SNEGSKA (reference sequence). CDR3 sequence: CSASRGQGAPNRPQHF. CDR3 nucleotides: TGCAGTGCTAGCCGTGGACAAGGGGCCCCCAATCGGCCCCAGCATTTT.

This clonotype was seen a handful of times. V is TRBV11-3 and J is TRBJ2-1; tentative D call: TRBD2 (6 bases). The CDR3 spans 16 residues. V dropped 5 bases and J dropped 0 bases, with 14 bases sitting between them. Germline assignment: CDR1 SGHNT and CDR2 YENEEA. CDR3 coding DNA: TGTGCCAGCAGCCCCGGGGGTAGCGGCTCCTACAATGAGCAGTTCTTC. It translates to CASSPGGSGSYNEQFF.

There are many counts of this clonotype. The V call is TRBV18, the J call TRBJ2-5; weak D call: TRBD1 (5 bases). The V gene's germline CDR1 is KGHSH and CDR2 LQKENI. The germline V and J ends were trimmed by 4 bases and 1 base, with 7 bases remaining between them. This CDR3 is built from 13 residues. CDR3 DNA: TGTGCCAGCTCACAGACAGCCCAAGAGACCCAGTACTTC. Protein sequence: CASSQTAQETQYF.

The chain has TRBV14 and TRBJ2-1, with no clear D. Germline V lookup: CDR1 SGHDN, CDR2 FVKESK. The ends were cut back, 0 bases at V and 3 bases at J, with 9 bases in the middle. The CDR3 totals 15 residues. For the CDR3, the DNA is TGTGCCAGCAGCCAAGATGACGGCGGCTACAATGAGCAGTTCTTC. As protein: CASSQDDGGYNEQFF.

A few counts support this clonotype. This chain uses TRBV5-1 with TRBJ2-1; possibly TRBD2 for D (6 bases). V was trimmed by 0 bases and J by 1 base, leaving 11 bases between them. Germline V gene data show CDR1 as SGHRS and CDR2 as YFSETQ. This CDR3 has 16 residues. CDR3 protein: CASSLAWGGSYNEQFF. Here the CDR3 DNA reads TGCGCCAGCAGCTTGGCTTGGGGAGGTTCCTACAATGAGCAGTTCTTC.

The chain carries TRBV20-1 and TRBJ2-7; D possibly uses TRBD1 or TRBD2 (6 bases each). CDR3 size: 13 residues. Trimming removed 3 bases at V and 3 bases at J, with 12 bases between. CDR1 and CDR2 from the germline V gene are DFQATT and SNEGSKA (reference sequence). Here the CDR3 DNA reads TGCAGTGCTAGCCTAGCGACAGGCTACGAGCAGTACTTC. Its protein product is CSASLATGYEQYF.

This clonotype occurred many times. This chain links TRBV20-1 with TRBJ1-2; TRBD1 aligns across 7 bases. Germline V CDR1 and CDR2: DFQATT, SNEGSKA (reference sequence). The CDR3 runs to 13 residues. V lost 5 bases to trimming and J lost 4 bases; unmatched junction nucleotides: 7. CDR3: CSARRDRVYGYTF. CDR3 DNA sequence: TGCAGTGCTCGACGCGACAGGGTCTATGGCTACACCTTC.

The J gene is TRBJ1-1, the V gene TRBV12-3 or TRBV12-4; tentative D call: TRBD1 (6 bases). CDR3 length equals 14 residues. Trimming took 4 bases from V and 0 from J, leaving 9 bases between them. CDR3 residues: CASSYRVVNTEAFF. CDR3 nucleotides: TGTGCCAGCAGTTACAGGGTGGTGAACACTGAAGCTTTCTTT.

Many counts were recorded for this clonotype. The chain is built from TRBV5-1 and TRBJ2-3; a possible D gene is TRBD2 (6 bases). In germline, CDR1 is SGHRS, CDR2 YFSETQ. Trimming stripped 0 bases from V and 0 bases from J, with 11 bases between. This CDR3 is built from 16 residues. The CDR3 sequence is CASSLGAGYSTDTQYF. Here the CDR3 DNA reads TGCGCCAGCAGCTTGGGCGCGGGGTATAGCACAGATACGCAGTATTTT.

This chain joins TRBV5-6 and TRBJ1-3; TRBD1 agrees at 7 bases. With V trimmed by 3 bases and J by 0 bases, 3 bases remained unmatched. Germline V lookup: CDR1 SGHDT, CDR2 YYEEEE. This CDR3 has 15 residues. The CDR3 nucleotides are TGTGCCAGCAGCTGGACAGGTATCTCTGGAAACACCATATATTTT. Translated, it gives CASSWTGISGNTIYF. Supplemented by reference TRBV5-6 and TRBJ1-3, the full variable domain reads DAGVTQSPTHLIKTRGQQVTLRCSPKSGHDTVSWYQQALGQGPQFIFQYYEEEERQRGNFPDRFSGHQFPNYSSELNVNALLLGDSALYLCASSWTGISGNTIYFGEGSWLTVV.